These T cell receptor beta chains were read from a single sample in a study of T-cell memory formation after mild COVID-19. TCRdb redid the calling of the 5' RACE reads with MiXCR, one entry per CDR3 protein. The sample contains hundreds of thousands of distinct CDR3 sequences, roughly 18% of which appear only once. Sequenced sample: PBMCs or a T cell subset sorted from them (not recorded which). The receptors were sampled from an adult woman who had mild COVID-19 (a few samples of this study predate the infection). Cell type and time point are not known. The CDR3 runs from the conserved cysteine through the conserved F or W. Fields, in order: V gene, J gene, D gene, clone size, CDR3 protein, CDR3 DNA. A D gene is named only where the DNA matches it firmly. Clone size, where shown, is once, few, many, or a class for clones that have expanded.

v_gene: TRBV12-3/TRBV12-4
j_gene: TRBJ1-5
d_gene: .
abundance: once
CDR3aa: CASSFLPGQGNQPQHF
CDR3nt: TGTGCCAGCAGTTTTCTCCCTGGGCAGGGTAATCAGCCCCAGCATTTT

v_gene: TRBV20-1
j_gene: TRBJ1-5
d_gene: .
abundance: .
CDR3aa: CSARGQGVGQSNQPQHF
CDR3nt: TGCAGTGCTAGAGGGCAAGGAGTGGGACAAAGCAATCAGCCCCAGCATTTT

v_gene: TRBV4-2
j_gene: TRBJ2-7
d_gene: .
abundance: .
CDR3aa: CASSQGRLGSSYEQYF
CDR3nt: TGTGCCAGCAGCCAAGGAAGGCTAGGATCTTCCTACGAGCAGTACTTC

v_gene: TRBV7-2
j_gene: TRBJ2-7
d_gene: .
abundance: few
CDR3aa: CASSFQTTTQYF
CDR3nt: TGTGCCAGCAGCTTTCAAACTACGACGCAGTACTTC

v_gene: TRBV29-1
j_gene: TRBJ1-1
d_gene: .
abundance: .
CDR3aa: CSVEDTMNTEAFF
CDR3nt: TGCAGCGTTGAAGATACTATGAACACTGAAGCTTTCTTT

v_gene: TRBV4-3
j_gene: TRBJ2-7
d_gene: TRBD2
abundance: .
CDR3aa: CASSQDWGTSGSYEQYF
CDR3nt: TGCGCCAGCAGCCAAGATTGGGGGACTAGCGGGAGTTACGAGCAGTACTTC

v_gene: TRBV5-1
j_gene: TRBJ2-1
d_gene: .
abundance: .
CDR3aa: CASSLRGARLNEQFF
CDR3nt: TGCGCCAGCAGCTTGAGAGGGGCGCGTCTCAATGAGCAGTTCTTC

v_gene: TRBV7-3
j_gene: TRBJ2-7
d_gene: .
abundance: .
CDR3aa: CASSLKPRLYEQYF
CDR3nt: TGTGCCAGCAGCTTAAAACCTCGGCTTTACGAGCAGTACTTC

v_gene: TRBV4-2
j_gene: TRBJ2-1
d_gene: .
abundance: .
CDR3aa: CASSRLASEYNEQFF
CDR3nt: TGTGCCAGCAGCCGGTTGGCTAGCGAGTACAATGAGCAGTTCTTC

v_gene: TRBV9
j_gene: TRBJ1-1
d_gene: TRBD1
abundance: .
CDR3aa: CASSPRTGSGTEAFF
CDR3nt: TGTGCCAGCAGCCCCCGGACAGGGTCGGGGACTGAAGCTTTCTTT

v_gene: TRBV15
j_gene: TRBJ2-3
d_gene: .
abundance: .
CDR3aa: CATSRDLSTDTQYF
CDR3nt: TGTGCCACCAGCAGAGATTTAAGCACAGATACGCAGTATTTT

v_gene: TRBV14
j_gene: TRBJ1-1
d_gene: .
abundance: .
CDR3aa: CASSQDRGRRAFF
CDR3nt: TGTGCCAGCAGCCAAGATAGGGGACGCCGAGCTTTCTTT

v_gene: TRBV11-3
j_gene: TRBJ2-1
d_gene: .
abundance: few
CDR3aa: CASSLGFLARENEQFF
CDR3nt: TGTGCCAGCAGCTTAGGTTTTCTAGCGAGGGAGAATGAGCAGTTCTTC

v_gene: TRBV5-6
j_gene: TRBJ2-1
d_gene: .
abundance: few
CDR3aa: CASSLKGRGPREQFF
CDR3nt: TGTGCCAGCAGCTTGAAGGGTAGGGGACCTCGGGAGCAGTTCTTC

v_gene: TRBV27
j_gene: TRBJ1-6
d_gene: .
abundance: .
CDR3aa: CASSLRGLIISPLHF
CDR3nt: TGTGCCAGCAGTTTGCGGGGACTAATTATCTCACCCCTCCACTTT

v_gene: TRBV5-4
j_gene: TRBJ1-1
d_gene: .
abundance: few
CDR3aa: CASSLAGGEGTEAFF
CDR3nt: TGTGCCAGCAGCTTGGCCGGAGGGGAGGGCACTGAAGCTTTCTTT

v_gene: TRBV6-5
j_gene: TRBJ2-5
d_gene: TRBD1
abundance: few
CDR3aa: CASSRTGAETQYF
CDR3nt: TGTGCCAGCAGCCGGACAGGGGCCGAGACCCAGTACTTC

v_gene: TRBV14
j_gene: TRBJ1-1
d_gene: TRBD1
abundance: .
CDR3aa: CASSQVGGGAEAFF
CDR3nt: TGTGCCAGCAGCCAAGTAGGAGGGGGCGCTGAAGCTTTCTTT

v_gene: TRBV14
j_gene: TRBJ2-2
d_gene: .
abundance: few
CDR3aa: CASSQARGANTGELFF
CDR3nt: TGTGCCAGCAGCCAAGCACGCGGCGCGAACACCGGGGAGCTGTTTTTT

v_gene: TRBV5-1
j_gene: TRBJ2-7
d_gene: .
abundance: .
CDR3aa: CASSLTQADVGEQYF
CDR3nt: TGCGCCAGCAGCTTGACACAGGCGGACGTGGGCGAGCAGTACTTC

v_gene: TRBV29-1
j_gene: TRBJ2-1
d_gene: TRBD2
abundance: .
CDR3aa: CSVMGGVVSYNEQFF
CDR3nt: TGCAGCGTTATGGGGGGGGTCGTCTCCTACAATGAGCAGTTCTTC

v_gene: TRBV20-1
j_gene: TRBJ2-1
d_gene: TRBD2
abundance: few
CDR3aa: CSATQLTGTSGINEQFF
CDR3nt: TGCAGTGCTACCCAACTAACCGGGACTAGCGGGATCAATGAGCAGTTCTTC

v_gene: TRBV9
j_gene: TRBJ2-2
d_gene: TRBD1
abundance: once
CDR3aa: CASSFSQGPNTGELFF
CDR3nt: TGTGCCAGCAGTTTTTCACAGGGGCCCAACACCGGGGAGCTGTTTTTT

v_gene: TRBV23-1
j_gene: TRBJ2-6
d_gene: .
abundance: few
CDR3aa: CASSQFRRGIISGANVLTF
CDR3nt: TGCGCCAGCAGTCAATTTCGGAGAGGAATCATCTCTGGGGCCAACGTCCTGACTTTC

v_gene: TRBV4-2
j_gene: TRBJ2-1
d_gene: .
abundance: .
CDR3aa: CASSQVEVTEQFF
CDR3nt: TGTGCCAGCAGCCAAGTCGAAGTAACTGAGCAGTTCTTC

v_gene: TRBV20-1
j_gene: TRBJ1-6
d_gene: .
abundance: once
CDR3aa: CSARAGRGRDSPLHF
CDR3nt: TGCAGTGCTAGAGCCGGTCGCGGAAGGGATTCACCCCTCCACTTT

v_gene: TRBV7-2
j_gene: TRBJ1-4
d_gene: .
abundance: .
CDR3aa: CASSLGSSPGPGEKLFF
CDR3nt: TGTGCAAGCAGCTTAGGTTCTTCCCCAGGCCCGGGTGAAAAACTGTTTTTT

v_gene: TRBV19
j_gene: TRBJ1-5
d_gene: TRBD1
abundance: few
CDR3aa: CASKSPGQGLQPQHF
CDR3nt: TGTGCCAGCAAATCCCCGGGACAGGGACTTCAGCCCCAGCATTTT

v_gene: TRBV7-9
j_gene: TRBJ2-1
d_gene: .
abundance: .
CDR3aa: CASSQKPAVDLIFF
CDR3nt: TGTGCCAGCAGCCAGAAACCGGCGGTGGACCTGATATTCTTC

v_gene: TRBV12-3/TRBV12-4
j_gene: TRBJ2-2
d_gene: .
abundance: few
CDR3aa: CASSPRATGELFF
CDR3nt: TGTGCCAGCAGCCCAAGGGCCACCGGGGAGCTGTTTTTT

v_gene: TRBV4-1
j_gene: TRBJ2-5
d_gene: .
abundance: once
CDR3aa: CASSRGAANQETQYF
CDR3nt: TGCGCCAGCAGCCGGGGGGCGGCGAACCAAGAGACCCAGTACTTC

v_gene: TRBV5-1
j_gene: TRBJ2-1
d_gene: .
abundance: many
CDR3aa: CASSLDLAGIDEQFF
CDR3nt: TGCGCCAGCAGCTTGGATCTAGCTGGAATCGATGAGCAGTTCTTC

v_gene: TRBV6-5
j_gene: TRBJ2-1
d_gene: TRBD1
abundance: .
CDR3aa: CASSYDRGRGEQFF
CDR3nt: TGTGCCAGCAGTTACGACAGGGGGCGAGGTGAGCAGTTCTTC

v_gene: TRBV10-3
j_gene: TRBJ1-2
d_gene: TRBD1
abundance: few
CDR3aa: CAISESGTGVGGYTF
CDR3nt: TGTGCCATCAGTGAGTCCGGGACAGGGGTTGGAGGCTACACCTTC

v_gene: TRBV2
j_gene: TRBJ1-2
d_gene: TRBD1
abundance: .
CDR3aa: CASKSRTGDDGYTF
CDR3nt: TGTGCCAGCAAATCTAGGACAGGGGATGACGGCTACACCTTC

v_gene: TRBV7-3
j_gene: TRBJ1-1
d_gene: .
abundance: .
CDR3aa: CASSLIGWGTEAFF
CDR3nt: TGTGCCAGCAGCTTAATCGGTTGGGGGACTGAAGCTTTCTTT

v_gene: TRBV7-8
j_gene: TRBJ1-5
d_gene: .
abundance: once
CDR3aa: CASSTGGNQPQNF
CDR3nt: TGTGCCAGCAGCACAGGAGGCAATCAGCCCCAGAATTTT

v_gene: TRBV7-9
j_gene: TRBJ2-5
d_gene: .
abundance: few
CDR3aa: CASSLGIGTETQYF
CDR3nt: TGTGCCAGCAGCTTAGGTATAGGGACAGAGACCCAGTACTTC

v_gene: TRBV12-3/TRBV12-4
j_gene: TRBJ2-5
d_gene: TRBD2
abundance: few
CDR3aa: CASSLLAGGLRKETQYF
CDR3nt: TGTGCCAGCAGTTTACTCGCGGGGGGACTCCGGAAAGAGACCCAGTACTTC

v_gene: TRBV7-6
j_gene: TRBJ1-1
d_gene: TRBD1
abundance: few
CDR3aa: CASSPGTGPNGATEAFF
CDR3nt: TGTGCCAGCAGCCCGGGGACAGGGCCTAATGGGGCCACTGAAGCTTTCTTT

v_gene: TRBV12-3/TRBV12-4
j_gene: TRBJ1-3
d_gene: .
abundance: .
CDR3aa: CASSLGEPSSGNTIYF
CDR3nt: TGTGCCAGCAGTTTGGGGGAACCCTCCTCTGGAAACACCATATATTTT

v_gene: TRBV10-3
j_gene: TRBJ2-5
d_gene: TRBD1
abundance: many
CDR3aa: CAIKATGTAETQYF
CDR3nt: TGTGCCATCAAAGCGACAGGGACAGCAGAGACCCAGTACTTC

v_gene: TRBV7-6
j_gene: TRBJ2-1
d_gene: .
abundance: many
CDR3aa: CASSLRGRGSYNEQFF
CDR3nt: TGTGCCAGCAGCTTAAGGGGGCGGGGCTCCTACAATGAGCAGTTCTTC

v_gene: TRBV7-2
j_gene: TRBJ2-7
d_gene: TRBD2
abundance: few
CDR3aa: CASSLARLAAFYEQYF
CDR3nt: TGTGCCAGCAGCTTAGCGCGGCTAGCGGCCTTCTACGAGCAGTACTTC

v_gene: TRBV4-2
j_gene: TRBJ2-3
d_gene: TRBD2
abundance: .
CDR3aa: CASSQDLGTNTDTQYF
CDR3nt: TGTGCCAGCAGCCAAGATTTGGGGACTAACACAGATACGCAGTATTTT

v_gene: TRBV20-1
j_gene: TRBJ2-7
d_gene: TRBD2
abundance: few
CDR3aa: CSALRTSGPSWEQYF
CDR3nt: TGCAGTGCTCTGCGGACTAGCGGACCTTCTTGGGAGCAGTACTTC

v_gene: TRBV4-1
j_gene: TRBJ2-5
d_gene: TRBD2
abundance: many
CDR3aa: CASSSTRTSGGAETQYF
CDR3nt: TGCGCCAGCAGCTCGACGCGGACTAGCGGGGGGGCCGAGACCCAGTACTTC

v_gene: TRBV5-5
j_gene: TRBJ2-5
d_gene: .
abundance: .
CDR3aa: CASSPFYAGGETQYF
CDR3nt: TGTGCCAGCAGCCCGTTCTACGCCGGAGGAGAGACCCAGTACTTC

v_gene: TRBV12-3/TRBV12-4
j_gene: TRBJ1-5
d_gene: TRBD1
abundance: .
CDR3aa: CASRFRGPGQGLSNQPQHF
CDR3nt: TGTGCCAGCAGGTTTAGGGGCCCGGGACAGGGCCTTTCAAATCAGCCCCAGCATTTT

v_gene: TRBV2
j_gene: TRBJ1-5
d_gene: .
abundance: .
CDR3aa: CASSGITYSNQPQHF
CDR3nt: TGTGCCAGCAGTGGGATTACATATAGCAATCAGCCCCAGCATTTT

v_gene: TRBV6-2/TRBV6-3
j_gene: TRBJ2-3
d_gene: .
abundance: .
CDR3aa: CASTPLPSGSTDTQYF
CDR3nt: TGTGCCAGCACTCCACTACCTTCCGGCAGCACAGATACGCAGTATTTT

v_gene: TRBV6-5
j_gene: TRBJ2-7
d_gene: .
abundance: few
CDR3aa: CASSYGIVGGYYEQYF
CDR3nt: TGTGCCAGCAGTTACGGGATAGTTGGGGGATACTACGAGCAGTACTTC

v_gene: TRBV27
j_gene: TRBJ2-3
d_gene: .
abundance: .
CDR3aa: CASSFQLGTDTQYF
CDR3nt: TGTGCCAGCAGCTTCCAGCTGGGAACAGATACGCAGTATTTT

v_gene: TRBV5-1
j_gene: TRBJ2-7
d_gene: TRBD1
abundance: .
CDR3aa: CASSNRDRHEQYF
CDR3nt: TGCGCCAGCAGCAACCGGGACAGGCACGAGCAGTACTTC

v_gene: TRBV6-2/TRBV6-3
j_gene: TRBJ1-1
d_gene: TRBD1
abundance: .
CDR3aa: CASSTLIGTAYTEAFF
CDR3nt: TGTGCCAGCAGTACTCTGATCGGGACAGCCTACACTGAAGCTTTCTTT

v_gene: TRBV4-1
j_gene: TRBJ2-5
d_gene: TRBD1
abundance: many
CDR3aa: CASGDRDRQETQYF
CDR3nt: TGCGCCAGCGGGGACCGGGACAGACAAGAGACCCAGTACTTC